This T cell receptor (beta chain) stems from a study of T cells in Graves' hyperthyroidism and ophthalmopathy. RNA transcripts provided the source from which TCR beta CDR3 regions were amplified. TCR CDR3 underwent first-round RT-PCR with the HTBI primer set. TCRdb re-called the multiplex PCR reads with MiXCR, one entry per CDR3 protein. This sample yields over 700,000 distinct CDR3 sequences, of which 38% are seen a single time; 8% to 9% belongs to the top ten. CDR3 length equals 15 residues. The V segment lost 5 bases and the J segment 4 bases; nucleotides outside the gene matches: 9. The germline CDR1 and CDR2 sequences are SGHTA and FQGNSA.

Specimen: blood. This clonotype was obtained from a man aged 18 to 35 with Graves' hyperthyroidism. The chain uses TRBV7-2 and TRBJ2-7; TRBD1 aligns across 9 bases. CDR3 amino acids: CASSPGDREEYEQYF. CDR3 nucleotides: TGTGCCAGCAGCCCTGGGGACAGGGAAGAGTACGAGCAGTACTTC.